This T cell receptor (beta chain) was captured in a study of T cells after yellow fever vaccination. On the study more broadly: Preparation used SMART-Seq v4 Ultra Low Input for the low-cell-number fractions. Whole-study results and caveats: Booster samples showed a return of most primary-vaccination clones (about 96% CD4, 88% CD8).

The study made its TCR cDNA through 5'RACE template switching. That step introduced a universal primer site along with UMIs. TCRdb reprocessed the 5' RACE reads with MiXCR, giving one entry per CDR3 protein. The table has 150,000 to 200,000 distinct CDR3 sequences, around 9% seen once. This clonotype has a handful of counts. What it binds is unknown. The CDR3 sequence is 16 residues long. The germline V and J ends were trimmed by 1 base and 0 bases, with 13 bases remaining between them. Looked up from germline, CDR1 is DFQATT and CDR2 is SNEGSKA (reference sequence). V gene TRBV20-1 combines with J gene TRBJ2-1, with D maybe TRBD1 (6 bases). This receptor was obtained from a man aged 18 to 35 who received the YFV17D yellow fever vaccine. The sequences come from CD8+ T cells sorted from PBMCs, collected 45 days after the yellow fever booster vaccination. The CDR3 region is CSARVQGISSYNEQFF. The CDR3, as DNA: TGCAGTGCTAGAGTACAGGGCATTAGCTCCTACAATGAGCAGTTCTTC.